Below are 20 T cell receptor beta chains sequenced from a single sample in a study of blood T cell repertoires in COVID-19. Produced via immunoSEQ multiplex PCR; TCRdb's table is partial and in-frame only. Here the sample spans fewer than 350,000 clones, around 87% being singletons. What was sequenced was peripheral blood. The receptor set was obtained from a woman between 45 and 60 years old who had recovered from COVID-19.

CDR3 amino acids: CASSPKRQTANTGELFF. CDR3 coding DNA: TGTGCCAGCAGCCCTAAAAGACAGACCGCGAACACCGGGGAGCTGTTTTTT. The chain links TRBV5-4 to TRBJ2-2, with a possible D match to TRBD1 (5 bases). Looked up from germline, CDR1 is SGHNT and CDR2 is YYREEE (reference sequence). The CDR3 runs 17 residues. V was pared by 4 bases and J by 0 bases, with 16 bases between.

CDR3 loop: CASSLGQGYNEKLFF. The CDR3 DNA reads as TGTGCCAGCAGCTTGGGACAGGGGTATAATGAAAAACTGTTTTTT. V and J are TRBV7-9 and TRBJ1-4; 10 bases are shared with TRBD1. There are 15 residues in the CDR3. CDR1 and CDR2 from the germline V gene are SEHNR and FQNEAQ (reference sequence). V shed 3 bases, J shed 4 bases, and the junction held 2 bases outside the gene matches.

The chain links TRBV28 to TRBJ2-1; TRBD1 is a possible D gene (5 bases). This CDR3 region has 15 residues. Germline V CDR1 and CDR2: MDHEN, SYDVKM. Trimming shortened V by 7 bases and J by 4 bases, and 17 bases separated the two germline ends. CDR3 DNA sequence: TGTGCCAGCATCCCGGCCCAGGGCCTTTACAATGAGCAGTTCTTC. Translating gives CASIPAQGLYNEQFF.

This chain joins TRBV7-2 and TRBJ1-2; 7 bases fit TRBD1. The V gene's germline CDR1 is SGHTA and CDR2 FQGNSA. This CDR3 is built from 15 residues. Trimming took 0 bases from V and 4 from J; bases not matched to a gene: 5. CDR3 region: CASSLAAGGSYGYTF. In DNA, the CDR3 is TGTGCCAGCAGCTTAGCGGCAGGGGGTAGCTATGGCTACACCTTC. Full variable domain (rest looked up from reference TRBV7-2 and TRBJ1-2): GAGVSQSPSNKVTEKGKDVELRCDPISGHTALYWYRQSLGQGLEFLIYFQGNSAPDKSGLPSDRFSAERTGGSVSTLTIQRTQQEDSAVYLCASSLAAGGSYGYTFGSGTRLTVV.

The chain recombines TRBV5-1 with TRBJ2-2; no reliable D call. The CDR3 has 18 amino acids. V lost 5 bases and J 5 bases, leaving 25 bases between the germline ends. Germline V gives CDR1 SGHRS, CDR2 YFSETQ. The CDR3 sequence: CASRLRQLIGVGTGELFF. The CDR3 DNA reads TGCGCCAGCAGACTCAGACAACTCATTGGCGTTGGGACCGGGGAGCTGTTTTTT.

This clone was observed once. The chain employs TRBV5-6 and TRBJ2-2; D ambiguous. Trimming removed 0 bases from V and 6 bases from J, with 15 bases in between. This CDR3 contains 16 residues. CDR1 SGHDT and CDR2 YYEEEE come from the germline V gene. The DNA of the CDR3 is TGTGCCAGCAGCTTGGTTAGTAATCTTCCTCCCGGGGAGCTGTTTTTT. The encoded protein is CASSLVSNLPPGELFF.

The chain is built from TRBV27 and TRBJ2-1, with 10 positions matching TRBD1. The CDR3 runs 15 residues. After removal of 1 base from V and 6 bases from J, the junction contained 3 bases not matched to a gene. Germline V gene data show CDR1 as MNHEY and CDR2 as SMNVEV (reference sequence). The CDR3: CASSLWGQGLNEQFF. CDR3 DNA: TGTGCCAGCAGTTTATGGGGACAGGGGCTCAATGAGCAGTTCTTC.

The chain employs TRBV30 and TRBJ1-2; no reliable D call. The CDR3 contains 13 residues. Germline V gene data show CDR1 as GTSNPN and CDR2 as SVGIG (reference sequence). V gave up 0 bases and J gave up 1 base, with 6 bases separating them. CDR3 DNA: TGTGCCTGGAGTGTATCTGTTAACTATGGCTACACCTTC. This translates into CAWSVSVNYGYTF.

The chain combines TRBV30 with TRBJ2-3; a possible D gene is TRBD2 (6 bases). CDR1 GTSNPN and CDR2 SVGIG come from the germline V gene (reference sequence). The germline V and J ends were trimmed by 2 bases and 3 bases, with 15 bases remaining between them. The CDR3 has 15 residues. The CDR3 sequence: CAWSIKGGKTDTQYF. CDR3 nucleotides: TGTGCCTGGAGTATAAAAGGCGGGAAAACAGATACGCAGTATTTT. The variable domain in full, with the rest retrieved from reference TRBV30 and TRBJ2-3, is SQTIHQWPATLVQPVGSPLSLECTVEGTSNPNLYWYRQAAGRGLQLLFYSVGIGQISSEVPQNLSASRPQDRQFILSSKKLLLSDSGFYLCAWSIKGGKTDTQYFGPGTRLTVL.

This chain joins TRBV12-3 or TRBV12-4 and TRBJ1-1, with D uncertain. The CDR3 runs to 13 residues. Deletions cut 3 bases from V and 6 bases from J, with 11 bases between. The CDR3 DNA is TGTGCCAGCAGTTTTATCGGAGGAGCTGAAGCTTTCTTT. This translates into CASSFIGGAEAFF.

This clone was observed a few times. The chain joins TRBV7-9 to TRBJ2-7; 11 positions agree with TRBD1. J was trimmed by 6 bases and V by 5 bases; bases with no gene match: 9. Germline lookup yields CDR1 SEHNR and CDR2 FQNEAQ (reference sequence). The CDR3 contains 15 residues. CDR3 nucleotides: TGTGCCAGCAGCCCCAATACGGGACAGGGGGTCGAGCAGTACTTC. This codes for CASSPNTGQGVEQYF.

On this clone: The sample carries other DNA sequences with the same CDR3. The chain couples TRBV5-1 to TRBJ1-1, with TRBD1 identical over 7 bases. CDR1 is SGHRS, CDR2 YFSETQ, per germline. Unmatched junction bases numbered 3, after V lost 3 bases and J lost 1 base. The length of the CDR3 is 14 residues. CDR3 in DNA: TGCGCCAGCAGCTCCTACAGGGGGAACACTGAAGCTTTCTTT. Protein sequence: CASSSYRGNTEAFF.

This clone was seen only once. V usage is TRBV14 and J usage is TRBJ1-2; D ambiguous. With 0 bases removed from V and 7 bases from J, the gap between germline ends came to 9 bases. This CDR3 has 13 residues. From germline, CDR1 is SGHDN and CDR2 FVKESK. As DNA, the CDR3 is TGTGCCAGCAGCCAAGATACTAGGTCTGGCTACACCTTC. Its translation: CASSQDTRSGYTF.

This clone was observed once. The rearrangement joins TRBV10-3 to TRBJ2-3; unclear D gene. Trimming stripped 2 bases from V and 4 bases from J, with 4 bases between. Germline V gene lookup returns CDR1 ENHRY and CDR2 SYGVKD. The CDR3 runs 12 residues. CDR3 sequence: CAISEAADTQYF. Written as DNA, the CDR3 is TGTGCCATCAGTGAGGCGGCAGATACGCAGTATTTT.

The CDR3 loop reads CASSTRQGRHYGYTF. Here the CDR3 DNA reads TGTGCCAGTAGTACCCGACAGGGTCGGCACTATGGCTACACCTTC. J is TRBJ1-2 and V is TRBV19; 7 bases agree with TRBD1. From germline, CDR1 is LNHDA and CDR2 SQIVND (reference sequence). This CDR3 has 15 amino acids. With V trimmed by 4 bases and J by 3 bases, 8 bases remained unmatched.

The CDR3 DNA follows: TGTGCCAGCAGCCCGGGGAGGCTAGCGGGGGGAAAACAAGAGACCCAGTACTTC. The encoded protein is CASSPGRLAGGKQETQYF. The rearrangement uses TRBV9 and TRBJ2-5; TRBD2 matches 11 bases. The junction had 13 bases not matched to a gene; V was cut back by 4 bases and J by 2 bases. This CDR3 comprises 18 residues. Germline-derived CDR1 and CDR2 are SGDLS and YYNGEE.

The rearrangement links TRBV7-2 to TRBJ2-5; 8 nucleotides align to TRBD2. Germline V lookup: CDR1 SGHTA, CDR2 FQGNSA. Trimming at V came to 6 bases and at J to 4 bases, leaving 4 bases not matched to a gene. The CDR3 has 13 residues. DNA of the CDR3: TGTGCCAGCAGGCCCCTAGCGGGAGAGACCCAGTACTTC. Translation: CASRPLAGETQYF. Based on the CDR3 plus reference TRBV7-2 and TRBJ2-5, the full variable domain is GAGVSQSPSNKVTEKGKDVELRCDPISGHTALYWYRQSLGQGLEFLIYFQGNSAPDKSGLPSDRFSAERTGGSVSTLTIQRTQQEDSAVYLCASRPLAGETQYFGPGTRLLVL.

The V gene is TRBV10-3, the J gene TRBJ2-5; 8 nucleotides line up with TRBD1. This CDR3 contains 14 residues. Germline V gene data show CDR1 as ENHRY and CDR2 as SYGVKD. The V segment lost 5 bases and the J segment 4 bases; nucleotides outside the gene matches: 6. The CDR3 region is CAISQLDRVETQYF. CDR3 sequence (DNA): TGTGCCATCAGTCAACTGGACAGGGTAGAGACCCAGTACTTC.

Ten or more counts support this clone. The chain combines TRBV19 with TRBJ1-1, with 7 positions matching TRBD1. J gave up 0 bases and V 0 bases, and 10 bases lay outside the gene matches. CDR1 is LNHDA, CDR2 SQIVND, per germline (reference sequence). The CDR3 is 18 residues long. In DNA, the CDR3 is TGTGCCAGTAGTATAGATCGCGACAGGGACTCCATGAACACTGAAGCTTTCTTT. Residues: CASSIDRDRDSMNTEAFF. Full variable domain (outside the CDR3, taken from reference TRBV19 and TRBJ1-1): DGGITQSPKYLFRKEGQNVTLSCEQNLNHDAMYWYRQDPGQGLRLIYYSQIVNDFQKGDIAEGYSVSREKKESFPLTVTSAQKNPTAFYLCASSIDRDRDSMNTEAFFGQGTRLTVV.

The chain employs TRBV6-5 and TRBJ2-5; 11 bases fit TRBD2. The V gene's germline CDR1 is MNHEY and CDR2 SVGAGI. V lost 7 bases to trimming and J lost 3 bases; unmatched junction nucleotides: 7. The CDR3 totals 15 residues. CDR3 DNA: TGTGCCAGCACTTATAGCGGGGGGGAGAAAGAGACCCAGTACTTC. Amino acids: CASTYSGGEKETQYF.